This T cell receptor beta chain was recorded in a study of vaccination effects on CD4 cells after COVID-19. Study context: The median interval between the second dose and post-vaccine sampling was 72 days. Notes on the study in general: Long after vaccination, the clones induced by infection and by vaccine shrank markedly in size.

Assay used: immunoSEQ multiplex PCR; TCRdb lists only in-frame clones, some missing. This sample has tens of thousands of clones, with roughly 77% found just once. On this clone itself: Its target is unknown.

This CDR3 is built from 16 residues. Germline-derived CDR1 and CDR2 are SNHLY and FYNNEI. J lost 4 bases, V lost 2 bases, and 10 bases had no gene match. Sequencing followed a ViraFEST assay step that expanded antigen-specific CD4+ T cells with viral peptide pools. Investigators separated out CD4+ T cells once around nine days of culture had passed. The cohort was immunized with two doses of either the BNT162b2 or mRNA-1273 vaccine. The input for sequencing was CD4+ T cells from PBMCs cultured with HCoV-229E spike peptides, taken after COVID-19 vaccination. V usage is TRBV2 and J usage is TRBJ2-5; 7 positions agree with TRBD2. The receptor was isolated from a human donor who received a COVID-19 vaccine. The CDR3 loop reads CASSELGGSGLETQYF. CDR3 coding DNA: TGTGCCAGCAGTGAATTGGGCGGGAGTGGGTTAGAGACCCAGTACTTC.